The T cell receptor (beta chain) under discussion was sequenced for a study of blood T cell repertoires in COVID-19. At the level of the study: The United States, Italy and Spain provided the acute and convalescent COVID-19 samples. PBMCs, B-cell-depleted T cells, or T cells were the source of the cDNA or gDNA that made up the material.

Germline CDR1 and CDR2: SGHNT and YENEEA. This CDR3 is 14 amino acids long. The V end was cut by 4 bases, the J end by 0 bases, with 9 bases between. As processed by the authors: Estimated nucleated cell counts came from reference gene primer amplification. Clones were read by immunoSEQ multiplex PCR, and TCRdb kept only the in-frame ones, dropping some. D and trimming come from the DNA, and the V and J calls and clone size come from that table. The sample lists around 190,000 clones, approximately 86% occurring once. V usage is TRBV11-3 and J usage is TRBJ2-5, with D maybe TRBD2 (6 bases). The receptor was derived from a man between 25 and 39 years old with acute or convalescent COVID-19. The sample consisted of peripheral blood. CDR3 coding DNA: TGTGCCAGCAGCTCAGGCGGGAACCAAGAGACCCAGTACTTC. Translated, it gives CASSSGGNQETQYF.